These 21 T cell receptor beta chains originate from one sample sequenced in a study of T cells in narcolepsy. Assay: immunoSEQ multiplex PCR; the TCRdb copy retains only in-frame clones and omits some. The table lists about 22,000 clones, over 70% of them singletons. The sequencing sample was made of memory (CD45RA-) CD4+ T cells from blood. These receptors were obtained from a human donor in good health.

CDR3 sequence reads: CASSLADRGPYGYTF. DNA of the CDR3: TGTGCCAGCAGCTTGGCCGATAGAGGGCCGTATGGCTACACCTTC. The chain joins TRBV5-5 to TRBJ1-2; D is unclear. Germline CDR1 and CDR2: SGHKS and YYEKEE (reference sequence). The length of the CDR3 is 15 residues. V was pared by 0 bases and J by 5 bases, with 14 bases between.

Concerning this clone itself: Compared with germline, one end of the junction differs, possibly owing to a read error. The chain has TRBV2 and TRBJ1-5, with D possibly TRBD1 on 6 matching bases. This CDR3 is 17 amino acids long. CDR1 is SNHLY and CDR2 is FYNNEI in the germline V gene. The CDR3 bases are TGTGCCAGCAAGGCCAGGGGAGGCCTCTCAAGCAGTCAGCCCCAGCATTTT. Protein: CASKARGGLSSSQPQHF.

The chain links TRBV7-2 to TRBJ1-6, with D maybe TRBD1 (6 bases). The CDR3 is made up of 15 amino acids. V was trimmed by 5 bases and J by 9 bases, leaving 17 bases between them. Germline lookup yields CDR1 SGHTA and CDR2 FQGNSA. The CDR3 nucleotides read TGTGCCAGCAGCGTTCAGGGGAGTAGCGGTTCACCCCTCCACTTT. This codes for CASSVQGSSGSPLHF.

The rearrangement joins TRBV2 to TRBJ2-3; 10 bases fit TRBD2. Germline values: CDR1 SNHLY, CDR2 FYNNEI. The CDR3 has 14 amino acids. The trim removed 5 bases at V and 5 bases at J, leaving 4 bases unmatched. CDR3 DNA: TGTGCCAGCAGTCTAGCGGGGGATCTAGATACGCAGTATTTT. Translated: CASSLAGDLDTQYF.

This chain connects TRBV18 to TRBJ2-5; D is uncertain. The CDR3 has 13 residues. V gave up 5 bases and J gave up 2 bases, with 9 bases separating them. Looked up from germline, CDR1 is KGHSH and CDR2 is LQKENI. The CDR3 DNA is TGTGCCAGCTCATCTACAGCACAAGAGACCCAGTACTTC. Translating gives CASSSTAQETQYF.

The V call is TRBV12-5, the J call TRBJ1-1; a possible D gene is TRBD1 (5 bases). CDR1 is LGHNT, CDR2 FRNRAP, per germline. V was shortened by 0 bases and J by 1 base, with 12 bases between the two germline ends. The CDR3 runs to 16 residues. The CDR3 protein is CASGLVPSQGNTEAFF. CDR3 nucleotide sequence: TGTGCTAGTGGTTTGGTACCTAGCCAGGGGAACACTGAAGCTTTCTTT.

The V gene is TRBV6-1, the J gene TRBJ2-7; TRBD2 is a possible D gene (5 bases). With 4 bases removed from V and 4 bases from J, the gap between germline ends came to 14 bases. Germline V CDR1 and CDR2: MNHNS, SASEGT. The CDR3 is 14 amino acids. CDR3 protein: CASSVSLAPYEQYF. CDR3 DNA: TGTGCCAGCAGTGTCTCCCTAGCCCCATACGAGCAGTACTTC.

This chain links TRBV11-2 with TRBJ2-3, with D possibly TRBD2 on 5 matching bases. The ends were cut back, 7 bases at V and 5 bases at J, with 22 bases in the middle. Germline assignment: CDR1 SGHAT and CDR2 FQNNGV. The CDR3 is 16 amino acids. The CDR3 loop is CASTVWRALGVDTQYF. DNA of the CDR3: TGTGCCAGCACCGTCTGGCGGGCCCTCGGTGTAGATACGCAGTATTTT.

This clone has a handful of counts. The J gene is TRBJ1-6, the V gene TRBV21-1; the table's D gene call, TRBD1, was not cross checked with the DNA. TRBV21-1 is a documented pseudogene. The CDR3 has 17 amino acids. CDR3: CASSKDDSSSYNSPLHF. DNA of the CDR3: TGTGCCAGCAGCAAAGATGACAGTAGCTCCTATAATTCACCCCTCCACTTT.

The genes are TRBV5-1 and TRBJ1-4, with D unclear. Germline V gene data show CDR1 as SGHRS and CDR2 as YFSETQ. The CDR3 is 14 amino acids. Trimming removed 5 bases at V and 8 bases at J, with 16 bases between. CDR3 in DNA: TGCGCCAGCAGGGGGTGGCCCCTAGACGAAAAACTGTTTTTT. This codes for CASRGWPLDEKLFF.

The chain employs TRBV29-1 and TRBJ1-1; TRBD1 might be the D (5 bases). With 6 bases removed from V and 7 bases from J, the gap between germline ends came to 12 bases. This CDR3 comprises 11 residues. Germline V gene sequence: CDR1 SQVTM, CDR2 ANQGSEA. The CDR3 coding sequence is TGCAGCGTGGGGACGGCCCGTGAAGCTTTCTTT. Protein product: CSVGTAREAFF.

The CDR3 nucleotides are TGTGCCAGCAGCCCCCGGACAGGGGAGCACACTGAAGCTTTCTTT. It yields the protein CASSPRTGEHTEAFF. This chain connects TRBV11-3 to TRBJ1-1; 9 positions agree with TRBD1. Germline CDR1 reads SGHNT; CDR2 reads YENEEA. The length of the CDR3 is 15 residues. V lost 5 bases, J lost 3 bases, and 7 bases stayed unmatched.

J is TRBJ2-7 and V is TRBV5-6; D gene uncertain. CDR3 length: 12 residues. The germline V gene has CDR1 SGHDT and CDR2 YYEEEE. The V gene lost 1 base and the J gene lost 3 bases, with 5 bases spanning the gap. The CDR3 here is CASSLSYYEQYF. The DNA for the CDR3 is TGTGCCAGCAGCTTGTCTTACTACGAGCAGTACTTC. The full variable domain, completed using reference TRBV5-6 and TRBJ2-7, is DAGVTQSPTHLIKTRGQQVTLRCSPKSGHDTVSWYQQALGQGPQFIFQYYEEEERQRGNFPDRFSGHQFPNYSSELNVNALLLGDSALYLCASSLSYYEQYFGPGTRLTVT.

This chain uses TRBV6-5 with TRBJ2-3; the D gene is possibly TRBD2 (6 bases). Between the trimmed V and J ends, which lost 3 bases and 5 bases, there was a span of 18 bases. In germline, CDR1 is MNHEY, CDR2 SVGAGI. The CDR3 has 16 residues. CDR3 coding DNA: TGTGCCAGCAGTTATTCGCTCCTGGGGACTGAAGATACGCAGTATTTT. Protein sequence: CASSYSLLGTEDTQYF.

The V and J genes are TRBV10-2 and TRBJ2-1, with 11 positions matching TRBD2. Unmatched junction bases numbered 15, after V lost 9 bases and J lost 2 bases. Germline CDR1 WSHSY, CDR2 SAAADI. The CDR3 is made up of 18 amino acids. CDR3 bases: TGCGCCAGAACCTCGAACACCCCTAGCGGGAGGCCCTACAATGAGCAGTTCTTC. Protein: CARTSNTPSGRPYNEQFF.

The CDR3 protein is CASSFQPSTDTQYF. The CDR3 DNA reads TGTGCCAGCAGCTTCCAACCTAGCACAGATACGCAGTATTTT. The rearrangement joins TRBV11-2 to TRBJ2-3, with no clear D. Trimming left V 3 bases short and J 0 bases short, with 7 bases between. The CDR3 has 14 residues. In germline, CDR1 is SGHAT, CDR2 FQNNGV. Filled out from reference TRBV11-2 and TRBJ2-3, the complete variable domain reads EAGVAQSPRYKIIEKRQSVAFWCNPISGHATLYWYQQILGQGPKLLIQFQNNGVVDDSQLPKDRFSAERLKGVDSTLKIQPAKLEDSAVYLCASSFQPSTDTQYFGPGTRLTVL.

The J gene is TRBJ1-1, the V gene TRBV5-8; D is possibly TRBD1 (5 bases). V was shortened by 7 bases and J by 1 base, with 20 bases between the two germline ends. This CDR3 comprises 16 residues. Germline lookup yields CDR1 SGHTS and CDR2 YDEGEE. The CDR3 DNA sequence: TGTGCCAGCGGGTTCCCCGGGGGTTTAAAGAACACTGAAGCTTTCTTT. Translated, it gives CASGFPGGLKNTEAFF.

V usage is TRBV7-9 and J usage is TRBJ1-2; D uncertain. V gave up 5 bases and J gave up 5 bases, with 12 bases separating them. The CDR3 consists of 13 residues. Germline CDR1 reads SEHNR; CDR2 reads FQNEAQ (reference sequence). The CDR3 nucleotides read TGTGCCAGCAGCCCCCCTCGGGGTTATGGCTACACCTTC. As protein: CASSPPRGYGYTF.

This clone was picked up one time. The genes are TRBV29-1 and TRBJ1-1; 9 bases are shared with TRBD1. Germline CDR1 SQVTM, CDR2 ANQGSEA. CDR3 length: 16 amino acids. J lost 4 bases, V lost 1 base, and 10 bases had no gene match. This CDR3 reads CSVEGSTGGAFTEAFF. The CDR3 DNA is TGCAGCGTTGAAGGTAGTACAGGGGGCGCTTTCACTGAAGCTTTCTTT.

This sequence joins TRBV7-8 and TRBJ2-1; D gene unclear. This CDR3 comprises 14 residues. Trimming removed 1 base from V and 5 bases from J, with 9 bases in between. Germline V gives CDR1 SGHVS, CDR2 FQNEAQ. CDR3: CASSLEWSDNEQFF. CDR3 nucleotide sequence: TGTGCCAGCAGCTTAGAATGGTCGGACAATGAGCAGTTCTTC.

The V gene is TRBV5-8, the J gene TRBJ2-2, with no clear D. The germline CDR1 and CDR2 sequences are SGHTS and YDEGEE. Trimming pared 7 bases from V and 6 bases from J, leaving 19 bases between. The CDR3 length is 15 residues. CDR3 region: CASPRIAGVSGELFF. As DNA, the CDR3 is TGTGCCAGCCCCAGGATCGCTGGGGTATCCGGGGAGCTGTTTTTT.